The source of this T cell receptor (beta chain) is a study of T-cell reconstitution after alpha-beta-depleted transplantation in children. Findings and limits, study-wide: Fresh T-cell production supplied most of the T-cell counts and diversity seen one year after transplant. Approximately two months post-transplant, alpha-beta T cells reportedly originated from several hundred expanded graft clones. Surviving recipient cells, namely T cells and thymic progenitors, were the source of high day-60 TCRbeta diversity in some patients.

Many counts were recorded for this clonotype. The target antigen is unknown. TCRbeta library construction was performed incorporating unique molecular identifiers. TCRdb independently ran MiXCR on the PCR reads; one entry per CDR3 protein. The repertoire holds around 180,000 distinct CDR3 sequences, with 11% as singletons. J gave up 8 bases and V 6 bases, and 15 bases lay outside the gene matches. This CDR3 region has 15 residues. Germline V lookup: CDR1 MNHNS, CDR2 SASEGT. The material was PBMCs, obtained before TCRalphabeta/CD19-depleted stem cell transplant. This receptor was taken from a boy aged 2 to 10 with acute myeloid leukemia, due to receive a stem cell transplant. The chain carries TRBV6-1 and TRBJ1-2, with 7 bases identical to TRBD1. The CDR3 reads CASSPPQGEGWGYTF. DNA of the CDR3: TGTGCCAGCAGCCCCCCCCAGGGGGAAGGTTGGGGCTACACCTTC.